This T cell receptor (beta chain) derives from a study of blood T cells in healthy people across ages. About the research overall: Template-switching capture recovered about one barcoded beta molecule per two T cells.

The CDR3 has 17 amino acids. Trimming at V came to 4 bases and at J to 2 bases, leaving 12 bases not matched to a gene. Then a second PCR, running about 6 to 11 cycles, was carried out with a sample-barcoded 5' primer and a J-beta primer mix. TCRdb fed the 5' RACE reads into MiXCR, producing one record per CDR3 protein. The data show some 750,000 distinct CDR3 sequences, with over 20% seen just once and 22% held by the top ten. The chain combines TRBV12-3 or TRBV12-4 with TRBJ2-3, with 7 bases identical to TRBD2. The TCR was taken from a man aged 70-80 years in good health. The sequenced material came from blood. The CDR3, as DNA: TGTGCCAGCAGTTCCCCAGAGCGGGAAATACTCACAGATACGCAGTATTTT. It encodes CASSSPEREILTDTQYF.